These 8 T cell receptor beta chains were all obtained from the same sample, sequenced in a study of molecular identifiers for immune sequencing clone quantification (dated by TCRdb to 2016 to 2018). The library came from PCR. TCRdb shows the sequencer as Illumina HiSeq 4000. The public sequencing data were trimmed at Q25 with fastp and processed into clonotypes with MiXCR by TCRdb, which kept only in-frame beta chains. Every entry covers one CDR3 protein and lists the most common genes and DNA from its rows. This sample holds roughly 90,000 distinct CDR3 sequences; roughly 20% were observed only once. Jointly, the top ten make up around 0.91% of the sample. Sequencing used naive CD8+ T cells from blood, with Jurkat cell RNA spiked in. The sample's cell subset or site label, in plain terms: FACS-sorted CD8+CD4-CCR7+CD45RA+ naive T cells. All receptors derive from a human donor in good health. Some libraries in this study had Jurkat cell RNA spiked in.

At least ten counts were recorded for this clonotype. The chain couples TRBV29-1 to TRBJ2-7, with TRBD2 matching over 7 bases. Losses at the gene ends were 1 base for V and 2 bases for J; bases not matched to a gene: 5. The CDR3 runs 14 residues. In germline, CDR1 is SQVTM, CDR2 ANQGSEA. CDR3 bases: TGCAGCGTTGAAGTAGCTGGGGGGGCCTACGAGCAGTACTTC. This translates into CSVEVAGGAYEQYF.

This clonotype was found many times. This chain connects TRBV24-1 to TRBJ2-2; no reliable D call. This CDR3 contains 12 residues. The germline gives CDR1 KGHDR, CDR2 SFDVKD. Trimming stripped 4 bases from V and 4 bases from J, with 3 bases between. The chain's CDR3 is CATSDVTGELFF. The CDR3 region has the DNA TGTGCCACCAGTGACGTCACCGGGGAGCTGTTTTTT.

The genes are TRBV27 and TRBJ2-1; maybe TRBD1 (5 bases). Germline V gene data show CDR1 as MNHEY and CDR2 as SMNVEV (reference sequence). The CDR3 spans 13 residues. The germline V and J ends were trimmed by 3 bases and 6 bases, with 9 bases remaining between them. The CDR3 DNA reads as TGTGCCAGCAGTTTGCGCGACAGCAATGAGCAGTTCTTC. Residues: CASSLRDSNEQFF.

This clonotype was picked up many times. The genes are TRBV7-9 and TRBJ2-4; D may be TRBD1 (6 bases). V lost 3 bases, J lost 2 bases, and 14 bases lay in between. The CDR3 runs to 16 residues. Germline V CDR1 and CDR2: SEHNR, FQNEAQ (reference sequence). CDR3 DNA sequence: TGTGCCAGCAGCTTCAGCGCAGGGGTAACCAAAAACATTCAGTACTTC. It is translated as CASSFSAGVTKNIQYF.

This clonotype has at least ten counts. The genes are TRBV7-6 and TRBJ2-7, with D possibly TRBD2 on 6 matching bases. This CDR3 has 13 amino acids. Germline V CDR1 and CDR2: SGHVS, FNYEAQ. V was pared by 3 bases and J by 2 bases, with 8 bases between. CDR3 nucleotides: TGTGCCAGCAGCTTCGGGAGCACCTACGAGCAGTACTTC. Its translation: CASSFGSTYEQYF.

As to this clonotype: An end of the junction differs from the germline gene, which may be a read error. This sequence joins TRBV5-1 and TRBJ1-1; TRBD1 is a possible D gene (6 bases). The CDR3 contains 16 residues. Germline lookup yields CDR1 SGHRS and CDR2 YFSETQ. CDR3 nucleotides: TGCGCCAGCAGCATCTTGGACAGAACCATGAACACCGAAGCTCTCTTT. It yields the protein CASSILDRTMNTEALF.

There are a few counts of this clonotype. This sequence joins TRBV7-3 and TRBJ2-1, with 10 bases lining up with TRBD2. This CDR3 has 15 residues. V lost 5 bases and J lost 10; bases outside the gene matches: 11. Germline V gives CDR1 SGHTA, CDR2 FQGTGA. The CDR3 here is CASSRAGGPSWEQFF. The CDR3 DNA reads TGTGCCAGCAGCAGAGCGGGAGGGCCCTCGTGGGAGCAGTTCTTC.

This clonotype was recorded many times. This sequence joins TRBV20-1 and TRBJ2-1; D uncertain. Germline-derived CDR1 and CDR2 are DFQATT and SNEGSKA (reference sequence). The CDR3 sequence is 12 residues long. Trimming took 3 bases from V and 6 from J, leaving 9 bases between them. In DNA, the CDR3 is TGCAGTGCTAGTCCCAGCCGCAATGAGCAGTTCTTC. Protein product: CSASPSRNEQFF.